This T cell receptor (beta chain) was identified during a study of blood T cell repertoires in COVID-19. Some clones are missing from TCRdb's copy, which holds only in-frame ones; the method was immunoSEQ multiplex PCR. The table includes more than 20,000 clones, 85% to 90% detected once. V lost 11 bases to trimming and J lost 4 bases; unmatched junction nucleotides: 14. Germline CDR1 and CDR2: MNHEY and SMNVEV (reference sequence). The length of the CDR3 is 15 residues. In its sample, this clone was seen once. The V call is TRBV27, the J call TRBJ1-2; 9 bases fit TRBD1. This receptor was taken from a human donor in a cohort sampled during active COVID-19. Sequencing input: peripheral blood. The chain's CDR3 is CASSRGGQGFYGYTF. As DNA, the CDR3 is TGTGCCTCATCCCGGGGGGGACAGGGTTTCTATGGCTACACCTTC.